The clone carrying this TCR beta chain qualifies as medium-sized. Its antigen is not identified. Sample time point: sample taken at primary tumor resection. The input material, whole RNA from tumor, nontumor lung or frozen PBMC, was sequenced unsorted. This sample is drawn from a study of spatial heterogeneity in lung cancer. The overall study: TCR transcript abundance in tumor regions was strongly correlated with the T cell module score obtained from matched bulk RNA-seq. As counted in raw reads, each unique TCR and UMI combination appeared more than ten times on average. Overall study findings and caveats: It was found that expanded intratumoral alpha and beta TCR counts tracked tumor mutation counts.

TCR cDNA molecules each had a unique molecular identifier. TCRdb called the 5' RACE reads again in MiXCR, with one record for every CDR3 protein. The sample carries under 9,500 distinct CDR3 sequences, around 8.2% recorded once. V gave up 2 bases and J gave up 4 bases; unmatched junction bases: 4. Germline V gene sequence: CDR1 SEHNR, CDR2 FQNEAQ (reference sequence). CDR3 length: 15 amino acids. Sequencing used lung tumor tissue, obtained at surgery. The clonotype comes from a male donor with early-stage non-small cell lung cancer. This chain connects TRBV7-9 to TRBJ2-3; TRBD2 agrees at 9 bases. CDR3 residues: CASSLSLAGPDTQYF. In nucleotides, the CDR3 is TGTGCCAGCAGCTTATCACTAGCGGGTCCAGATACGCAGTATTTT. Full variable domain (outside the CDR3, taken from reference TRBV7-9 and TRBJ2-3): DTGVSQNPRHKITKRGQNVTFRCDPISEHNRLYWYRQTLGQGPEFLTYFQNEAQLEKSRLLSDRFSAERPKGSFSTLEIQRTEQGDSAMYLCASSLSLAGPDTQYFGPGTRLTVL.